This T cell receptor (beta chain) was identified in a study of blood T cell repertoires in COVID-19. Study details: COVID-19 samples from acute and convalescent phases originated in the United States, Italy and Spain. In each case, the material was cDNA or gDNA derived from T cells, B-cell-depleted T cells, or PBMCs.

The CDR3 runs 16 residues. Unmatched junction bases numbered 8, after V lost 4 bases and J lost 6 bases. The germline CDR1 and CDR2 sequences are KGHDR and SFDVKD. As originally analysed: Using reference gene primer amplification, nucleated cell counts were estimated. Libraries were prepared by immunoSEQ multiplex PCR; TCRdb keeps only in-frame clonotypes and omits some of them. The V and J calls and clone size are taken from that table; D and trimming were inferred from the DNA. The repertoire holds some 250,000 clones, with less than 90% as singletons. The sample was peripheral blood. This receptor was identified in a man in his 60s with acute or convalescent COVID-19. V and J are TRBV24-1 and TRBJ2-7, with TRBD2 matching 13 bases. The CDR3 protein is CATSDPGLAGVGEQYF. The CDR3 nucleotides read TGTGCCACCAGTGACCCAGGACTAGCGGGAGTTGGCGAGCAGTACTTC.